The 27 T cell receptor beta chains presented below share a single source sample, sequenced in a study of a mutant IDH1 vaccine in newly diagnosed glioma (dated by TCRdb to the early 2020s). Receptor libraries were prepared by the immunoSEQ multiplex PCR assay. TCRdb took this table from immuneACCESS and kept in-frame rearrangements with V and J called. Such tables lack part of the clones; where checked against another copy, unresolved V genes explain under half of the gap, and the rest is unexplained. The table for this sample lists about 66,000 clones; 80% to 90% of them were counted only once. The biggest ten clones account for 2.9% of the sample. The time point label, as the study defines it: baseline, week 1 (first vaccination visit). Sample treatment or condition, as interpreted from the label and publication: pre-vaccination baseline after standard-of-care therapy. This sample comprised PBMCs, obtained from a glioma patient treated with radiotherapy, temozolomide or both. The origin of the receptors is a man aged 25 to 40 with glioma.

The chain links TRBV28 to TRBJ2-1; possible D gene TRBD1, 6 bases. V gave up 3 bases and J gave up 15 bases, with 33 bases separating them. From germline, CDR1 is MDHEN and CDR2 SYDVKM. The CDR3 consists of 18 residues. CDR3 DNA sequence: TGTGCCAGCAGTTTCTATTTAGGACAGTTTCAGGGTGCCGGTGTGCGGTTCTTC. Residues: CASSFYLGQFQGAGVRFF.

This chain joins TRBV5-1 and TRBJ2-7, with D perhaps TRBD1 (7 bases). Germline V gene sequence: CDR1 SGHRS, CDR2 YFSETQ. With 4 bases removed from V and 3 bases from J, the gap between germline ends came to 11 bases. The CDR3 sequence is 13 residues long. CDR3 sequence: CASSAGQSYEQYF. DNA for the CDR3: TGCGCCAGCAGCGCGGGACAGAGCTACGAGCAGTACTTC.

For the CDR3, the DNA is TGTGCCAGCAGCTTGGGACAAGCAGCTTCGAACACTGAAGCTTTCTTT. Amino acid sequence: CASSLGQAASNTEAFF. This sequence joins TRBV2 and TRBJ1-1; TRBD1 might be the D (6 bases). The CDR3 contains 16 residues. The germline gives CDR1 SNHLY, CDR2 FYNNEI. The V end was cut by 6 bases, the J end by 1 base, with 18 bases between.

This clone was seen a single time. The chain is built from TRBV5-1 and TRBJ2-6; perhaps TRBD1 as D (5 bases). The CDR3 is made up of 15 amino acids. The V gene lost 0 bases and the J gene lost 9 bases, with 13 bases spanning the gap. Per the germline V gene, CDR1 is SGHRS and CDR2 is YFSETQ. CDR3 nucleotide sequence: TGCGCCAGCAGCTTGGACCCTGACAGCCTCAACGTCCTGACTTTC. It encodes CASSLDPDSLNVLTF.

This chain joins TRBV10-3 and TRBJ2-5; no clear D. CDR1 and CDR2 from the germline V gene are ENHRY and SYGVKD. The CDR3 has 13 amino acids. Trimming removed 3 bases at V and 2 bases at J, with 7 bases between. In DNA, the CDR3 is TGTGCCATCAGTGATAGGCAGCAAGAGACCCAGTACTTC. Protein product: CAISDRQQETQYF.

The chain carries TRBV4-2 and TRBJ2-1; 10 bases line up with TRBD2. Unmatched junction bases numbered 7, after V lost 1 base and J lost 7 bases. CDR3 size: 16 residues. The V gene's germline CDR1 is LGHNA and CDR2 YNFKEQ. The CDR3 sequence is CASSQVTSGFINEQFF. The CDR3 coding sequence is TGTGCCAGCAGCCAAGTGACTAGCGGGTTTATTAATGAGCAGTTCTTC.

The chain is built from TRBV21-1 and TRBJ1-3; the table's D call, TRBD1, was not checked against the DNA. TRBV21-1 counts as a pseudogene. This CDR3 region has 15 residues. CDR3 sequence reads: CASSKLVFTGNTIYF. The CDR3 nucleotides are TGTGCCAGCAGCAAATTGGTATTCACAGGAAACACCATATATTTT.

The chain links TRBV13 to TRBJ2-1; 7 bases align to TRBD2. CDR1 and CDR2 from the germline V gene are PRHDT and FYEKMQ (reference sequence). The CDR3 spans 13 residues. The ends lost 4 bases at V and 7 bases at J; junction bases unmatched: 4. CDR3 sequence (DNA): TGTGCCAGCAGCTGGGGGGGTCTTAATGAGCAGTTCTTC. Residues: CASSWGGLNEQFF. The whole variable domain, filled in from reference TRBV13 and TRBJ2-1, reads AAGVIQSPRHLIKEKRETATLKCYPIPRHDTVYWYQQGPGQDPQFLISFYEKMQSDKGSIPDRFSAQQFSDYHSELNMSSLELGDSALYFCASSWGGLNEQFFGPGTRLTVL.

The gene calls are TRBV2 and TRBJ1-1; TRBD1 aligns across 8 bases. The CDR3 extends over 14 amino acids. From germline, CDR1 is SNHLY and CDR2 FYNNEI. J was trimmed by 4 bases and V by 6 bases; bases with no gene match: 7. The CDR3 nucleotides are TGTGCCAGCAGGACGACAGGGGTGGGCACTGAAGCTTTCTTT. Protein product: CASRTTGVGTEAFF.

The chain employs TRBV9 and TRBJ1-2; 8 bases match TRBD1. Germline trimming cut 0 bases from V and 7 bases from J; bases unmatched to any gene: 2. Germline CDR1 is SGDLS and CDR2 is YYNGEE. The CDR3 runs 13 residues. The DNA for the CDR3 is TGTGCCAGCAGCGTAGGGACAGGGAGTGGCTACACCTTC. The encoded protein is CASSVGTGSGYTF.

J is TRBJ1-3 and V is TRBV30; 7 nucleotides agree with TRBD1. The CDR3 extends over 17 amino acids. The germline V gene has CDR1 GTSNPN and CDR2 SVGIG (reference sequence). With V trimmed by 4 bases and J by 7 bases, 19 bases remained unmatched. The CDR3 coding sequence is TGTGCCTGGAAGGGACAGCACCAACTCTTTAATTGGAACACCATATATTTT. Translated, it gives CAWKGQHQLFNWNTIYF.

The chain combines TRBV6-5 with TRBJ2-1; the match to TRBD2 covers 7 bases. The germline gives CDR1 MNHEY, CDR2 SVGAGI. CDR3 length equals 14 residues. With 2 bases clipped from V and 8 bases from J, the junction kept 6 bases outside the gene matches. The CDR3 bases are TGTGCCAGCAGTTACGTGACTAGCAGGGATGAGCAGTTCTTC. This codes for CASSYVTSRDEQFF.

This clone was seen more than once but under ten times. The chain combines TRBV2 with TRBJ1-2; 8 bases align to TRBD1. CDR3 length: 13 amino acids. Germline V lookup: CDR1 SNHLY, CDR2 FYNNEI. The J segment lost 6 bases and the V segment lost 6 bases, leaving 6 bases of the junction unmatched. CDR3 nucleotides: TGTGCCAGCAGACAGGGGGAAAGGCATGGCTACACCTTC. Protein sequence: CASRQGERHGYTF. The whole variable domain, remainder taken from reference TRBV2 and TRBJ1-2, is EPEVTQTPSHQVTQMGQEVILRCVPISNHLYFYWYRQILGQKVEFLVSFYNNEISEKSEIFDDQFSVERPDGSNFTLKIRSTKLEDSAMYFCASRQGERHGYTFGSGTRLTVV.

V gene TRBV19 combines with J gene TRBJ2-3; D ambiguous. The CDR3 has 11 amino acids. V lost 1 base to trimming and J lost 7 bases, with 3 bases between them. The germline V gene has CDR1 LNHDA and CDR2 SQIVND (reference sequence). In DNA form, the CDR3 reads TGTGCCAGTAGTATAGGTTATACGCAGTATTTT. It is translated as CASSIGYTQYF.

This chain connects TRBV7-9 to TRBJ2-5; 9 bases map to TRBD2. CDR1 is SEHNR and CDR2 is FQNEAQ in the germline V gene (reference sequence). This CDR3 contains 17 residues. Unmatched junction bases numbered 8, after V lost 1 base and J lost 2 bases. The CDR3 reads CASSLGLTSGQQETQYF. Written as DNA, the CDR3 is TGTGCCAGCAGCTTAGGTCTGACTAGCGGCCAACAAGAGACCCAGTACTTC. Based on the CDR3 plus reference TRBV7-9 and TRBJ2-5, the full variable domain is DTGVSQNPRHKITKRGQNVTFRCDPISEHNRLYWYRQTLGQGPEFLTYFQNEAQLEKSRLLSDRFSAERPKGSFSTLEIQRTEQGDSAMYLCASSLGLTSGQQETQYFGPGTRLLVL.

The V and J genes are TRBV2 and TRBJ2-7, with D perhaps matching TRBD1 (6 bases). V was pared by 6 bases and J by 3 bases, with 9 bases between. The CDR3 is made up of 12 amino acids. The V gene's germline CDR1 is SNHLY and CDR2 FYNNEI. The CDR3 DNA reads as TGTGCCAGCAGCCCGACAGGCTACGAGCAGTACTTC. This translates into CASSPTGYEQYF. The whole variable domain, remainder taken from reference TRBV2 and TRBJ2-7, is EPEVTQTPSHQVTQMGQEVILRCVPISNHLYFYWYRQILGQKVEFLVSFYNNEISEKSEIFDDQFSVERPDGSNFTLKIRSTKLEDSAMYFCASSPTGYEQYFGPGTRLTVT.

V gene TRBV10-1 combines with J gene TRBJ1-6, with D possibly being TRBD1 (6 bases). The V end lost 5 bases, the J end lost 10 bases, and 12 bases lay between the germline ends. This CDR3 has 13 amino acids. Germline V gene lookup returns CDR1 WNHNN and CDR2 SYGVQD (reference sequence). The chain's CDR3 is CASSPGEWSPLHF. CDR3 DNA: TGCGCCAGCAGTCCAGGGGAGTGGTCACCCCTCCACTTT.

V usage is TRBV16 and J usage is TRBJ1-1, with D uncertain. Between the trimmed V and J ends, which lost 2 bases and 4 bases, there was a span of 8 bases. Germline V gene lookup returns CDR1 KGHSY and CDR2 FQNENV. This CDR3 is built from 13 residues. CDR3 sequence: CASSQRPRTEAFF. The CDR3 region has the DNA TGTGCCAGCAGCCAAAGGCCCCGCACTGAAGCTTTCTTT.

This clone was counted between two and nine times. This sequence joins TRBV30 and TRBJ1-1; a weak D match, TRBD1 (5 bases). Trimming stripped 4 bases from V and 2 bases from J, with 11 bases between. The CDR3 spans 13 residues. Germline CDR1 and CDR2: GTSNPN and SVGIG (reference sequence). The CDR3 reads CAWIRDDNTEAFF. DNA for the CDR3: TGTGCCTGGATCCGGGACGATAACACTGAAGCTTTCTTT.

The V call is TRBV6-5, the J call TRBJ2-3; 9 bases agree with TRBD1. The germline CDR1 and CDR2 sequences are MNHEY and SVGAGI. V trimming: 2 bases; J trimming: 2 bases; junction bases outside the gene matches: 5. The CDR3 spans 16 residues. In DNA form, the CDR3 reads TGTGCCAGCAGTTACACCTGGACAGGGGCCACAGATACGCAGTATTTT. It translates to CASSYTWTGATDTQYF.

The CDR3 reads CASSMTSGGWNEQFF. In DNA, the CDR3 is TGTGCCAGTAGTATGACTAGCGGGGGGTGGAATGAGCAGTTCTTC. The chain uses TRBV19 and TRBJ2-1; 13 positions agree with TRBD2. Trimming at V came to 3 bases and at J to 7 bases, leaving 3 bases not matched to a gene. CDR1 is LNHDA, CDR2 SQIVND, per germline (reference sequence). This CDR3 contains 15 residues.

The rearrangement joins TRBV2 to TRBJ1-2; no clear D. The CDR3 extends over 13 amino acids. Trimming stripped 6 bases from V and 0 bases from J, with 8 bases between. Germline values: CDR1 SNHLY, CDR2 FYNNEI. The CDR3 here is CASRPVTNYGYTF. As DNA, the CDR3 is TGTGCCAGCAGACCAGTCACTAACTATGGCTACACCTTC.

This chain uses TRBV27 with TRBJ1-5; D call uncertain. This CDR3 comprises 14 residues. CDR1 is MNHEY and CDR2 is SMNVEV in the germline V gene (reference sequence). Trimming took 3 bases from V and 1 from J, leaving 7 bases between them. The CDR3 spells CASSFQASNQPQHF. The CDR3 region has the DNA TGTGCCAGCAGTTTCCAGGCCAGCAATCAGCCCCAGCATTTT.

CDR3 nucleotide sequence: TGTGCCAGCAGTTCAACAGGGGGCGTGGGTCTCTACGAGCAGTACTTC. It yields the protein CASSSTGGVGLYEQYF. The V gene is TRBV11-1, the J gene TRBJ2-7, with 9 bases that match TRBD1. Germline CDR1 reads SGHAT; CDR2 reads FQDESV (reference sequence). The length of the CDR3 is 16 residues. V shed 6 bases and J 3 bases; nucleotides not matched to a gene: 12.

The chain has TRBV6-5 and TRBJ2-7; tentatively, D is TRBD2 (6 bases). From germline, CDR1 is MNHEY and CDR2 SVGAGI. Trimming took off 7 bases at V and 3 bases at J, with 13 bases between the two ends. The CDR3 consists of 13 residues. CDR3 amino acids: CASTSGAGYEQYF. The CDR3 coding sequence is TGTGCCAGCACATCGGGAGCGGGCTACGAGCAGTACTTC.

This clone has only a few counts. The chain has TRBV10-3 and TRBJ1-1; the D gene is possibly TRBD1 (6 bases). V lost 2 bases to trimming and J lost 1 base, with 14 bases between them. The germline gives CDR1 ENHRY, CDR2 SYGVKD. The CDR3 covers 16 residues. CDR3 in amino acids: CAISEGGQRKNTEAFF. CDR3 DNA: TGTGCCATCAGTGAGGGGGGGCAGAGGAAGAACACTGAAGCTTTCTTT.

This chain joins TRBV29-1 and TRBJ1-1; TRBD1 is a possible D gene (5 bases). This CDR3 contains 13 residues. The germline gives CDR1 SQVTM, CDR2 ANQGSEA. With 5 bases removed from V and 1 base from J, the gap between germline ends came to 11 bases. The CDR3 loop reads CSVRDDENTEAFF. CDR3 coding DNA: TGCAGCGTTCGGGACGACGAGAACACTGAAGCTTTCTTT.